This TCR beta chain stems from a study of CD8 T cells in ankylosing spondylitis. Whole-study results and caveats: In the blood and synovial fluid of reactive arthritis, some motif variants had been previously reported. What appeared characteristic of ankylosing spondylitis blood was a TCR beta motif of under 10 highly homologous variants. The clones that were linked to disease were reported to be significantly enriched in matched synovial fluid samples from ankylosing spondylitis patients.

This clonotype was detected a few times. Antigen specificity is unknown. Germline V CDR1 and CDR2: SEHNR, FQNEAQ (reference sequence). V shed 0 bases, J shed 5 bases, and the junction held 0 bases outside the gene matches. This CDR3 is built from 15 residues. One entry per CDR3 protein, called by TCRdb with MiXCR from the 5' RACE reads. The repertoire has about 750,000 distinct CDR3 sequences, 15% to 20% of them found once; the top ten carry around 19%. Sample: blood, either unsorted or a sorted T cell fraction (not recorded which). This clonotype was sampled from a male donor with ankylosing spondylitis. This chain connects TRBV7-9 to TRBJ2-1; TRBD2 aligns across 11 bases. The CDR3 region has the DNA TGTGCCAGCAGCTTAGCGACTAGCGGGAACAATGAGCAGTTCTTC. Translating it yields CASSLATSGNNEQFF.